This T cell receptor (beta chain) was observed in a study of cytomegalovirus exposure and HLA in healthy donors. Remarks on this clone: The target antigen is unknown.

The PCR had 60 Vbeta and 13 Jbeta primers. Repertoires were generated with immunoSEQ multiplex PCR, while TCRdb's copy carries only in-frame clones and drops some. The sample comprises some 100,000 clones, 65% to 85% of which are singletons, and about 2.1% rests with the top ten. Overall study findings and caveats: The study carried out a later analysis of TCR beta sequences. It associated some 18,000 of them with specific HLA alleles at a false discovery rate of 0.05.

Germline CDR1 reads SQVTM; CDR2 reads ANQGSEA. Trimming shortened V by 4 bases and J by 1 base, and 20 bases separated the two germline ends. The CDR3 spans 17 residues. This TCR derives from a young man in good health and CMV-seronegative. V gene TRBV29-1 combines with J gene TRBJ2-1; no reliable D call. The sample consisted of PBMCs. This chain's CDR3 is CSVGLTAYSDSYNEQFF. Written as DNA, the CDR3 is TGCAGCGTTGGGCTAACAGCCTACTCGGATTCCTACAATGAGCAGTTCTTC.